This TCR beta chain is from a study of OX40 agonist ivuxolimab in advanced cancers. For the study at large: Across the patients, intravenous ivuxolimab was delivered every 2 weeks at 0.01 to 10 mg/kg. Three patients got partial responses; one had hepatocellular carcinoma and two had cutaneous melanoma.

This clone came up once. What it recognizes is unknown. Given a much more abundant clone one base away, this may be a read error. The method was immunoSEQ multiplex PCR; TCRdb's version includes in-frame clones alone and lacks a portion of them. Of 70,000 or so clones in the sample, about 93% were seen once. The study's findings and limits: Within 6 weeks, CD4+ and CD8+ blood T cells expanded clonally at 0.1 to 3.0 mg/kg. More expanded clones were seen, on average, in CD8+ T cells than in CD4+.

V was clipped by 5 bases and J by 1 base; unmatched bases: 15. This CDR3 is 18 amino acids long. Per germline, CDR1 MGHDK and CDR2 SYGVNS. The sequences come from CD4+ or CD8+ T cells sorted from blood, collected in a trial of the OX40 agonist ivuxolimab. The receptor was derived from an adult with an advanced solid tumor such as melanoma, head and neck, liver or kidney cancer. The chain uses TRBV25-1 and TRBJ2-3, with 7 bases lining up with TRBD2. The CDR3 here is CASSNLNAGTKGTDTQYF. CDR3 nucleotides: TGTGCCAGCAGTAACCTAAACGCCGGGACTAAGGGCACAGATACGCAGTATTTT.